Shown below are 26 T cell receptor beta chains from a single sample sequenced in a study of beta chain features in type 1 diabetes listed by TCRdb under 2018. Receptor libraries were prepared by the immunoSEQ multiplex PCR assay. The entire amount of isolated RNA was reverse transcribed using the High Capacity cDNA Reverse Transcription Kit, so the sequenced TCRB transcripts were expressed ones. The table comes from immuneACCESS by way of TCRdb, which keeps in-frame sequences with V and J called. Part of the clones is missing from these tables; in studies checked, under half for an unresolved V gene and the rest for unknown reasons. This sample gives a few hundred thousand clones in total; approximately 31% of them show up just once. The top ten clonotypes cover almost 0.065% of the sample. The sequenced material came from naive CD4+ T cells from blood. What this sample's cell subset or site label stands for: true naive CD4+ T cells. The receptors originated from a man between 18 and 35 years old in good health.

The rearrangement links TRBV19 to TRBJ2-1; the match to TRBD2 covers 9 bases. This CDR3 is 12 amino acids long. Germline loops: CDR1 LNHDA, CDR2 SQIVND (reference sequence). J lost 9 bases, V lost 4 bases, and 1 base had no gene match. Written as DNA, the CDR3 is TGTGCCAGTAGTAAGCGGGAGGCTGAGCAGTTCTTC. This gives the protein CASSKREAEQFF.

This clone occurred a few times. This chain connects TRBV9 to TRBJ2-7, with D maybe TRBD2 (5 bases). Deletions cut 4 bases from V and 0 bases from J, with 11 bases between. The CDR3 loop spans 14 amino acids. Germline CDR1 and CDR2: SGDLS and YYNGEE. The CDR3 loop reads CASSTRTSSYEQYF. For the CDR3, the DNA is TGTGCCAGCAGCACCCGGACTTCCTCCTACGAGCAGTACTTC.

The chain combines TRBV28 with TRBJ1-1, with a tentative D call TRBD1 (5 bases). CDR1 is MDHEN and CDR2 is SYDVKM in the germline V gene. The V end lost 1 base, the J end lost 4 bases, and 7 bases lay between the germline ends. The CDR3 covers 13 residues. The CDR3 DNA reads TGTGCCAGCAGTTTATCGGGGCGCACTGAAGCTTTCTTT. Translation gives CASSLSGRTEAFF.

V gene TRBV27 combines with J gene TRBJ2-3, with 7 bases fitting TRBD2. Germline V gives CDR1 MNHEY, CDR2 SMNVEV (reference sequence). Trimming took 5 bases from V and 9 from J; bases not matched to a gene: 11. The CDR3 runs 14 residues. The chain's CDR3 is CASSSPAGARTQYF. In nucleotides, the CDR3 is TGTGCCAGCAGTAGCCCCGCGGGAGCACGAACGCAGTATTTT.

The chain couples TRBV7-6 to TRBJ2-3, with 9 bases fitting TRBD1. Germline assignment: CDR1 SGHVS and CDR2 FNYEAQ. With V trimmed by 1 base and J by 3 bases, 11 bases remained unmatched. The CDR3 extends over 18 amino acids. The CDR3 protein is CASSLGLTGGYGTDTQYF. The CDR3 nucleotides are TGTGCCAGCAGCTTAGGATTAACAGGGGGCTATGGAACAGATACGCAGTATTTT.

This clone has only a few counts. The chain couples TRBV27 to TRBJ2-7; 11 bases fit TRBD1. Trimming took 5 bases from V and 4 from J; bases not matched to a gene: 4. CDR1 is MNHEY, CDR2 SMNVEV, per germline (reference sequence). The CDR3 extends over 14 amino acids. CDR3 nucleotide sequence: TGTGCCAGCAGTGAGGACAGGGGGCTGTACGAGCAGTACTTC. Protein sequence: CASSEDRGLYEQYF.

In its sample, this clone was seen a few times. CDR3 sequence (DNA): TGTGCCAGCAGCTTAACCCGACAGGGGCACATTCAGTACTTC. The encoded protein is CASSLTRQGHIQYF. V gene TRBV7-2 combines with J gene TRBJ2-4, with 8 bases that match TRBD1. Per the germline V gene, CDR1 is SGHTA and CDR2 is FQGNSA. Trimming at V came to 2 bases and at J to 8 bases, leaving 5 bases not matched to a gene. This CDR3 spans 14 amino acids.

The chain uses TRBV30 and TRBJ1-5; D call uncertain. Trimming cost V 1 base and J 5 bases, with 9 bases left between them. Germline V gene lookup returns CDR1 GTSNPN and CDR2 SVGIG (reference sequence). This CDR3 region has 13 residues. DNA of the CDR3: TGTGCCTGGAGTGCCAGGCGAGATCAGCCCCAGCATTTT. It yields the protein CAWSARRDQPQHF.

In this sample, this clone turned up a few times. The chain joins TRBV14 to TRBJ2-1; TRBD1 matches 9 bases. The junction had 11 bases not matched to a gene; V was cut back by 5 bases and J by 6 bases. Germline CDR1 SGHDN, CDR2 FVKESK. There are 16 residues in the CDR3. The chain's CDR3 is CASSLRQGVGGNEQFF. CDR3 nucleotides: TGTGCCAGCAGCTTACGACAGGGGGTAGGTGGCAATGAGCAGTTCTTC. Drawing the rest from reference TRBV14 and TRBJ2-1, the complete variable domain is EAGVTQFPSHSVIEKGQTVTLRCDPISGHDNLYWYRRVMGKEIKFLLHFVKESKQDESGMPNNRFLAERTGGTYSTLKVQPAELEDSGVYFCASSLRQGVGGNEQFFGPGTRLTVL.

The CDR3 reads CASSPLRDQPQHF. CDR3 DNA: TGTGCCAGCAGTCCACTCAGGGATCAGCCCCAGCATTTT. The chain combines TRBV6-5 with TRBJ1-5; a possible D gene is TRBD1 (5 bases). From germline, CDR1 is MNHEY and CDR2 SVGAGI. Trimming took 5 bases from V and 5 from J, leaving 10 bases between them. There are 13 residues in the CDR3.

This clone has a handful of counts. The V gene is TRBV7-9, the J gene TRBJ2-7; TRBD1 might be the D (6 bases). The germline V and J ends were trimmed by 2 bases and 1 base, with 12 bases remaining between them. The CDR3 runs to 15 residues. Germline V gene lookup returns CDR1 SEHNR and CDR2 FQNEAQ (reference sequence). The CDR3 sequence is CASSLSQGMSYEQYF. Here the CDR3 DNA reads TGTGCCAGCAGCTTATCGCAGGGGATGTCCTACGAGCAGTACTTC.

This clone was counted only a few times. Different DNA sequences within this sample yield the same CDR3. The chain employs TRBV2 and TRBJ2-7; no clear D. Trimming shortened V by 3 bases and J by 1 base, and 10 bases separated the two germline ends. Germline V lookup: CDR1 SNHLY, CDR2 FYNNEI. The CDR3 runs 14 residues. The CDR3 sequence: CASSDFGRSYEQYF. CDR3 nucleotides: TGTGCCAGCAGTGATTTTGGACGGTCCTACGAGCAGTACTTC.

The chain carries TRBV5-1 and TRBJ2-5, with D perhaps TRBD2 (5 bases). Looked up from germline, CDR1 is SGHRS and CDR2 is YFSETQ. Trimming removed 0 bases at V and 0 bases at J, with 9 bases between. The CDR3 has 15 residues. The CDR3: CASSLGGGYQETQYF. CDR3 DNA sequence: TGCGCCAGCAGCTTGGGCGGAGGATACCAAGAGACCCAGTACTTC.

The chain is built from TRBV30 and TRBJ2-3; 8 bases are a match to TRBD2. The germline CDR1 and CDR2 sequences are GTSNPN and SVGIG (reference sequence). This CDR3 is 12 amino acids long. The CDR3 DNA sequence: TGTGCACTAGCGGCCTATTGGGATACGCAGTATTTT. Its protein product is CALAAYWDTQYF.

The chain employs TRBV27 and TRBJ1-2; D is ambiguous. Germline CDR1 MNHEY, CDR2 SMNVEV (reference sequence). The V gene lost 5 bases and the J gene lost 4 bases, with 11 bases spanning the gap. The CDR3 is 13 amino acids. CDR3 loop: CASSNGVSYGYTF. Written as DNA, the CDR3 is TGTGCCAGCAGTAACGGGGTTAGCTATGGCTACACCTTC.

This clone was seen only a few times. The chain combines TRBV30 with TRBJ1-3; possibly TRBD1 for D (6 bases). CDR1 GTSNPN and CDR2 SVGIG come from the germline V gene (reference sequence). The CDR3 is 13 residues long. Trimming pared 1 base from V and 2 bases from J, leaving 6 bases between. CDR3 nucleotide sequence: TGTGCCTGGAGTGCAGGGGCTGGAAACACCATATATTTT. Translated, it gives CAWSAGAGNTIYF.

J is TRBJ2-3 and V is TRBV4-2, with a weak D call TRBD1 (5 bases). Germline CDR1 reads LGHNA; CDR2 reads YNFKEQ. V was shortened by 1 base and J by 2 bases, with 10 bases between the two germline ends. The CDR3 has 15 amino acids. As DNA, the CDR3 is TGTGCCAGCAGCCAAGGTGCAGGGTTCACAGATACGCAGTATTTT. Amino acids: CASSQGAGFTDTQYF.

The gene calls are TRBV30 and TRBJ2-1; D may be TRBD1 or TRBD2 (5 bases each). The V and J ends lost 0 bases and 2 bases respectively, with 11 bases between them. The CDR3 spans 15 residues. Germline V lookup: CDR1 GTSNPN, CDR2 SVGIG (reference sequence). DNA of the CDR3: TGTGCCTGGAGTGTTTCTTTGGGGGCCTACAATGAGCAGTTCTTC. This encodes CAWSVSLGAYNEQFF. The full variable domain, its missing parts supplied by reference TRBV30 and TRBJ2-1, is SQTIHQWPATLVQPVGSPLSLECTVEGTSNPNLYWYRQAAGRGLQLLFYSVGIGQISSEVPQNLSASRPQDRQFILSSKKLLLSDSGFYLCAWSVSLGAYNEQFFGPGTRLTVL.

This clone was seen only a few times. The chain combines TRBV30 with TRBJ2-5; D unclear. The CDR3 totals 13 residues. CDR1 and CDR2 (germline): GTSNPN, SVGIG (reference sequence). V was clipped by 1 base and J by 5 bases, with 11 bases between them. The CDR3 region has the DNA TGTGCCTGGAGTGGAAGGGCCGGGGAGACCCAGTACTTC. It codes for CAWSGRAGETQYF.

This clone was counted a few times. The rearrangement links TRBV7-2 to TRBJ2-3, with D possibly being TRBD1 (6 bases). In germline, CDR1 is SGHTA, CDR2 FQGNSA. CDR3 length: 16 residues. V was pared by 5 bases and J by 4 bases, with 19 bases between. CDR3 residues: CASSLRTVGESDTQYF. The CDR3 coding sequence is TGTGCCAGCAGCCTTCGGACAGTGGGCGAGTCAGATACGCAGTATTTT.

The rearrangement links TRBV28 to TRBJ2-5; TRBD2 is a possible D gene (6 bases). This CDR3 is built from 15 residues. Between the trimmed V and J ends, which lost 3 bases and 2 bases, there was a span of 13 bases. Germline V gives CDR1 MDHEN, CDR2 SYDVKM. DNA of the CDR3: TGTGCCAGCAGTTTTGGTCTAGGAGGGCAAGAGACCCAGTACTTC. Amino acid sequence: CASSFGLGGQETQYF.

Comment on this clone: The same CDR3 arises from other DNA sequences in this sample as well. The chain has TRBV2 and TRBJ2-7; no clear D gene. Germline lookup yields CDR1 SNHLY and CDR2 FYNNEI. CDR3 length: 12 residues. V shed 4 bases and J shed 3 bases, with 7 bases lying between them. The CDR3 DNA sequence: TGTGCCAGCAGTGTGGCCGGCTACGAGCAGTACTTC. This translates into CASSVAGYEQYF.

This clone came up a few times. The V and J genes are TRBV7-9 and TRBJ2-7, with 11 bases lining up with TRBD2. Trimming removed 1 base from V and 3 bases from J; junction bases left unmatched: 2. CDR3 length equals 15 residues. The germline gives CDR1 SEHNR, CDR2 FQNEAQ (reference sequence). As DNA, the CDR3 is TGTGCCAGCAGCTTAGGGCTAGCGGGAGGCTACGAGCAGTACTTC. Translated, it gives CASSLGLAGGYEQYF.

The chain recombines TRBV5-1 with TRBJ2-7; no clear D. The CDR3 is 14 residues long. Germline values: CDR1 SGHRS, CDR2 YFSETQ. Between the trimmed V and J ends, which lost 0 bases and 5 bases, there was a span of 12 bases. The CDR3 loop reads CASSLGQVVNEQYF. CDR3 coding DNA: TGCGCCAGCAGCTTGGGGCAGGTTGTGAACGAGCAGTACTTC.

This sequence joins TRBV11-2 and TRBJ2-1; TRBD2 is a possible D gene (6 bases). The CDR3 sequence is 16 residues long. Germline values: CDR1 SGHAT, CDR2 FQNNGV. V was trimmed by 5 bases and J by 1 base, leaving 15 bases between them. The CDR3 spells CASSVISGPSYNEQFF. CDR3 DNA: TGTGCCAGCAGCGTTATTAGCGGACCATCCTACAATGAGCAGTTCTTC.

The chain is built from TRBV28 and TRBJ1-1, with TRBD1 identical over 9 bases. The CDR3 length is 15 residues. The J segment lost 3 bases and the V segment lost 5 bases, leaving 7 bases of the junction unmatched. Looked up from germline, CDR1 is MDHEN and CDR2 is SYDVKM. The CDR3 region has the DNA TGTGCCAGCAGTGCACCGGGACAGGGCCACACTGAAGCTTTCTTT. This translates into CASSAPGQGHTEAFF.